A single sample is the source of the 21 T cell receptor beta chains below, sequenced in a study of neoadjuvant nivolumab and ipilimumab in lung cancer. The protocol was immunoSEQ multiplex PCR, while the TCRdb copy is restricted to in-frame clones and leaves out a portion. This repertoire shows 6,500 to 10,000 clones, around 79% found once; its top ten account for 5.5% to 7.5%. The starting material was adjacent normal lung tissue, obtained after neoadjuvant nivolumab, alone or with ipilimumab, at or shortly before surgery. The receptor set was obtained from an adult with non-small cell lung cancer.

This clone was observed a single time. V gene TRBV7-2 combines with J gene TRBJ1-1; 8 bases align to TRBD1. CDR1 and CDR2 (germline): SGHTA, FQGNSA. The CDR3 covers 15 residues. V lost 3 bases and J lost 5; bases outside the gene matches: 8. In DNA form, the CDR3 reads TGTGCCAGCAGCTTTGGGAACAGGGGGAGGACTGAAGCTTTCTTT. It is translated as CASSFGNRGRTEAFF.

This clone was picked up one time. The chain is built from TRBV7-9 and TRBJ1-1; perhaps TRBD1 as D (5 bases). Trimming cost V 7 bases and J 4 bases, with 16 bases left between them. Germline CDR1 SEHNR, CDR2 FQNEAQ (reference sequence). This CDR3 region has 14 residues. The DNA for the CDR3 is TGTGCCAGCACCCCTTGGGGGGAGCCCACTGAAGCTTTCTTT. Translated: CASTPWGEPTEAFF.

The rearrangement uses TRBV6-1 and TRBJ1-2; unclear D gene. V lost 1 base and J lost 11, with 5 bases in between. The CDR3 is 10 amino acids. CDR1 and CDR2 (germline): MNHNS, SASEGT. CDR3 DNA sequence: TGTGCCAGCAGTGAAGAAACTTACACCTTC. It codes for CASSEETYTF.

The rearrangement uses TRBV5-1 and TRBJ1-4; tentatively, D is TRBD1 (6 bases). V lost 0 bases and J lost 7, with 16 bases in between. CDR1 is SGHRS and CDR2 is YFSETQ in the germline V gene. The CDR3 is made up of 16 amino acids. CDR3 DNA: TGCGCCAGCAGCTTGGAAGGCGACAGGTGGGGTGAAAAACTGTTTTTT. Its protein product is CASSLEGDRWGEKLFF.

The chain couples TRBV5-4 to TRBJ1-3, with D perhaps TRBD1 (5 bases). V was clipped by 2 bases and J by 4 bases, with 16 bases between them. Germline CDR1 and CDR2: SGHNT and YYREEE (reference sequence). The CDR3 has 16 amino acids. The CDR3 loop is CASSLGGGASGNTIYF. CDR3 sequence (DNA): TGTGCCAGCAGCTTAGGTGGCGGGGCCTCGGGAAACACCATATATTTT.

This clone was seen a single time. Here the CDR3 DNA reads TGTGCCAGCAGACAGGGGAATGAAAAACTGTTTTTT. Translating it yields CASRQGNEKLFF. The V and J genes are TRBV2 and TRBJ1-4, with 7 positions matching TRBD1. Germline CDR1 and CDR2: SNHLY and FYNNEI. The CDR3 loop spans 12 amino acids. Germline trimming cut 6 bases from V and 5 bases from J; bases unmatched to any gene: 0.

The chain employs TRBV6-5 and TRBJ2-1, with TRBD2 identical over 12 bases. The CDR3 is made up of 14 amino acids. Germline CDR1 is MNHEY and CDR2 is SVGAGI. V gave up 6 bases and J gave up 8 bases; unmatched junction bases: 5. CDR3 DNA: TGTGCCAGCAGCTTACTAGCGGGGGGTCATGAGCAGTTCTTC. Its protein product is CASSLLAGGHEQFF.

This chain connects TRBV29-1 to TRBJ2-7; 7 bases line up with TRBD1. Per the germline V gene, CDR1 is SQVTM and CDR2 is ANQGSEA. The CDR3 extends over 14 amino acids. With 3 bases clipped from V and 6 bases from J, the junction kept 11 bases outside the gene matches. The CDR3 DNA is TGCAGCGTTGAGGATGACAGGGTTGGTGTCGAGCAGTACTTC. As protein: CSVEDDRVGVEQYF.

CDR3 in DNA: TGTGCCAGCAGCGTTGGGCCACTCGGGACGTCCTACGAGCAGTACTTC. It codes for CASSVGPLGTSYEQYF. The chain couples TRBV11-1 to TRBJ2-7; D may match TRBD1 or TRBD2 (5 bases each). V lost 5 bases to trimming and J lost 1 base, with 18 bases between them. This CDR3 has 16 amino acids. Germline V lookup: CDR1 SGHAT, CDR2 FQDESV (reference sequence).

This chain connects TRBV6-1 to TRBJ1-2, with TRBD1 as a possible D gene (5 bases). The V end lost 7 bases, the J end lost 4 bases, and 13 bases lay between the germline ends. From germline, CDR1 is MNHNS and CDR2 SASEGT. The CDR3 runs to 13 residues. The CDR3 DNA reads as TGTGCCAGCAAATTGACAGTACTCTATGGCTACACCTTC. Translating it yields CASKLTVLYGYTF.

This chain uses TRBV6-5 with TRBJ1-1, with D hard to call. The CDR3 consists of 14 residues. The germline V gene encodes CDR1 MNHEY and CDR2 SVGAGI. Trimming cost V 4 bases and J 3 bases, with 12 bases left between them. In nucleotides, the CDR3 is TGTGCCAGCAGTTCGCCGGGAGAATACACTGAAGCTTTCTTT. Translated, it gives CASSSPGEYTEAFF.

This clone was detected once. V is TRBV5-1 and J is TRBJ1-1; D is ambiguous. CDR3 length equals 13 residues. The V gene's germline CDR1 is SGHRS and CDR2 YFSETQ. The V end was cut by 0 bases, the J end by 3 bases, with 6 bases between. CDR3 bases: TGCGCCAGCAGCTTGGGCCCTGACACTGAAGCTTTCTTT. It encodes CASSLGPDTEAFF.

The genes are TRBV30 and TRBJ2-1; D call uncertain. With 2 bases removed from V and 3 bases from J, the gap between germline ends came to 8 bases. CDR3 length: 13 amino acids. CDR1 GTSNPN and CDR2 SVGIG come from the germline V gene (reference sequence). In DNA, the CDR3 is TGTGCCTGGAGTTTGGACGTCTACAATGAGCAGTTCTTC. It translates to CAWSLDVYNEQFF.

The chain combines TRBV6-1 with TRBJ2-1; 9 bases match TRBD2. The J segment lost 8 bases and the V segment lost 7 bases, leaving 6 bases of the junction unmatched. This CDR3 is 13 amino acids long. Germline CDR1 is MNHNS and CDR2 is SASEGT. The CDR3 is CASKDSGGYEQFF. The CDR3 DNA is TGTGCCAGCAAGGATAGCGGGGGATATGAGCAGTTCTTC.

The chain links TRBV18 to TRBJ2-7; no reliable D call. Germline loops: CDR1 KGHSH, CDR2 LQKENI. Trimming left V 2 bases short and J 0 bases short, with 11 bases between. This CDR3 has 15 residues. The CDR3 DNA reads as TGTGCCAGCTCACCAGCCGAAATTTTCTCCTACGAGCAGTACTTC. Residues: CASSPAEIFSYEQYF.

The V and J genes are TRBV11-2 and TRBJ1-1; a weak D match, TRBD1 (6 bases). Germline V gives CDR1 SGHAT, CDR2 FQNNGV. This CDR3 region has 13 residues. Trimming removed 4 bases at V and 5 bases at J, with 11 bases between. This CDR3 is CASSSTGNTEAFF. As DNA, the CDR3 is TGTGCCAGCAGCTCCACAGGGAATACTGAAGCTTTCTTT.

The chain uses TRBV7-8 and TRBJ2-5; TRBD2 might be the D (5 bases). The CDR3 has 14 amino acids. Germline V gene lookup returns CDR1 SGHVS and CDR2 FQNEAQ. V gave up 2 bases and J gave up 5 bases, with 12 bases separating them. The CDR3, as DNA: TGTGCCAGCAGCTTAAGGAGGTCAACGGAGACCCAGTACTTC. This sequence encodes CASSLRRSTETQYF.

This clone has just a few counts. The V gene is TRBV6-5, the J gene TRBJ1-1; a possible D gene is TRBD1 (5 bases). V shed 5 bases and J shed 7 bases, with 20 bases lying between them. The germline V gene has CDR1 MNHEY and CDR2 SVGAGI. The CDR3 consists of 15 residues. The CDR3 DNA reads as TGTGCCAGCAGTCCAGGGTTCTCGAGACACTATGAAGCTTTCTTT. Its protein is CASSPGFSRHYEAFF.

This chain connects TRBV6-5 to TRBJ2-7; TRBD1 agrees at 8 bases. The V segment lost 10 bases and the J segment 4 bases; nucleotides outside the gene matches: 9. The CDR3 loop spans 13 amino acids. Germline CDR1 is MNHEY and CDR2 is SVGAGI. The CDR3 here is CATTAGGSYEQYF. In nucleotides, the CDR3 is TGTGCCACCACGGCAGGGGGCTCTTACGAGCAGTACTTC.

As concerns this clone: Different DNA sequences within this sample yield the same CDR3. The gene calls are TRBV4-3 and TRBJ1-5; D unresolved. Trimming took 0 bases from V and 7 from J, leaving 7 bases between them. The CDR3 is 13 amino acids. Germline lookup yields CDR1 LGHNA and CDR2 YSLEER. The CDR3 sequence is CASSQDRQQPQHF. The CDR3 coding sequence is TGCGCCAGCAGCCAAGATAGGCAACAGCCCCAGCATTTT.

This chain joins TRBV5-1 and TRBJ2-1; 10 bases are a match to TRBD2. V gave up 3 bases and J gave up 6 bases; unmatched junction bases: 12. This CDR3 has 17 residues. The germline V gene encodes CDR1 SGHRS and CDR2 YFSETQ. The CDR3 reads CASSSEIAGGRVNEQFF. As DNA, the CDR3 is TGCGCCAGCAGCTCAGAGATAGCGGGGGGACGAGTCAATGAGCAGTTCTTC.